Described below is a single T cell receptor (beta chain) sequence and its context. Self-reported history from a screening survey and questionnaire set each donor's cohort. Cohort 3 donors counted as recovered after two negative PCRs, clearance, or resolved symptoms. Profiled with immunoSEQ multiplex PCR; TCRdb holds only in-frame clones, not every one. The repertoire holds about 210,000 clones, with 70% to 90% as singletons. The data were obtained in a study of blood T cell repertoires in COVID-19. Study information: Samples of COVID-19 (acute and convalescent) were obtained from the United States, Italy and Spain.

The V and J ends lost 1 base and 5 bases respectively, with 5 bases between them. Germline CDR1 SGHVS, CDR2 FQNEAQ. There are 13 residues in the CDR3. V gene TRBV7-8 combines with J gene TRBJ2-2; perhaps TRBD2 as D (5 bases). The sample comprised PBMCs or T cells enriched from blood (not recorded which). The source of this sequence is a man in his forties who had recovered from COVID-19. CDR3 loop: CASSLGGTGELFF. The CDR3 nucleotides read TGTGCCAGCAGCTTAGGAGGGACCGGGGAGCTGTTTTTT.